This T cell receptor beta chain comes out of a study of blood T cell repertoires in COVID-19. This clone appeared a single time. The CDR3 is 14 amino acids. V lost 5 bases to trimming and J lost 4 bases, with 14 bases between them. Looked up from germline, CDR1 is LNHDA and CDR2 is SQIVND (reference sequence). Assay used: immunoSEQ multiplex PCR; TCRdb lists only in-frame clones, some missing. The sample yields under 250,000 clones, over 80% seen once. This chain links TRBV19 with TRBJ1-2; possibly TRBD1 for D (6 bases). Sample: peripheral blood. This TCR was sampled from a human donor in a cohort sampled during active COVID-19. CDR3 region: CASSPQGSSYGYTF. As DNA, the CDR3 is TGTGCCAGTAGTCCCCAGGGGTCGAGCTATGGCTACACCTTC.